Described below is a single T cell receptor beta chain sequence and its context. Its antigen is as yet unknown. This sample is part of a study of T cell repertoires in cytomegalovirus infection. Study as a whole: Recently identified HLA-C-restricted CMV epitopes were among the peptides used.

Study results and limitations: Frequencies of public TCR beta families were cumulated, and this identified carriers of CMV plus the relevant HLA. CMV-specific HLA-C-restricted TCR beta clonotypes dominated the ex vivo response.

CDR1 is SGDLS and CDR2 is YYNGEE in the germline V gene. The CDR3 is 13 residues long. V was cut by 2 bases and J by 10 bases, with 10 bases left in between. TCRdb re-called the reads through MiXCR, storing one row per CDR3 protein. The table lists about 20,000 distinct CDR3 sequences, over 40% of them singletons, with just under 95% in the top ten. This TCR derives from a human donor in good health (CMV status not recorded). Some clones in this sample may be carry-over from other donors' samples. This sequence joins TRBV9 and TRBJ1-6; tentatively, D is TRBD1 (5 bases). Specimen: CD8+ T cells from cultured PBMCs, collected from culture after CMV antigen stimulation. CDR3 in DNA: TGTGCCAGCAGCGTGGGGGTATGGTCACCCCTCCACTTT. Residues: CASSVGVWSPLHF.